These T cell receptor beta chains were read from a single sample in a study of PD-1 blockade in classical Hodgkin lymphoma. The protocol was immunoSEQ multiplex PCR, while the TCRdb copy is restricted to in-frame clones and leaves out a portion. Among about 64,000 clones listed, about 92% were seen once. The sample consisted of peripheral blood mononuclear cells (PBMCs), taken before the fourth cycle of nivolumab. The receptors were sampled from a human donor with classical Hodgkin lymphoma. The CDR3 runs from the conserved cysteine through the conserved F or W. D genes are given only for firm matches. Size is omitted from some rows. Given values are once, few, many or a class for expanded clones.

d_call | j_call | v_call | clone_size | cdr3_aa | cdr3_nt
TRBD1 | TRBJ2-7 | TRBV5-6 | - | CARPPPGQGAYEQYF | TGTGCGCGGCCCCCCCCGGGACAGGGGGCGTACGAGCAGTACTTC
- | TRBJ2-3 | TRBV6-5 | - | CASSDRDAADTQYF | TGTGCCAGCAGTGACCGGGACGCTGCAGATACGCAGTATTTT
- | TRBJ1-5 | TRBV6-1 | - | CASRGYLSNQPQHF | TGTGCCAGCAGGGGATACCTTAGCAATCAGCCCCAGCATTTT
- | TRBJ2-5 | TRBV5-4 | - | CASSLDVLETQYF | TGTGCCAGCAGCTTGGACGTCCTGGAGACCCAGTACTTC
- | TRBJ2-1 | TRBV27 | - | CASGFGYNEQFF | TGTGCCAGTGGTTTTGGGTACAATGAGCAGTTCTTC
TRBD2 | TRBJ2-1 | TRBV30 | - | CAWILAGGYNEQFF | TGTGCCTGGATTCTAGCGGGAGGTTACAATGAGCAGTTCTTC
TRBD2 | TRBJ2-5 | TRBV5-4 | - | CASSFPGLAGGETQYF | TGTGCCAGCAGCTTTCCGGGACTAGCGGGAGGGGAGACCCAGTACTTC
TRBD2 | TRBJ2-1 | TRBV7-8 | - | CASSFSAGTSGAHEQFF | TGTGCCAGCAGTTTTTCGGCCGGGACTAGCGGGGCTCATGAGCAGTTCTTC
- | TRBJ2-3 | TRBV27 | - | CASTSTDTQYF | TGTGCCAGCACTTCCACAGATACGCAGTATTTT
- | TRBJ2-1 | TRBV7-7 | - | CASSSPGTHEQFF | TGTGCTAGCAGCTCCCCAGGGACCCATGAGCAGTTCTTC
- | TRBJ2-3 | TRBV5-4 | - | CASSLPGGLGDTQYF | TGTGCCAGCAGCTTGCCGGGCGGGTTGGGAGATACGCAGTATTTT
TRBD1 | TRBJ2-3 | TRBV18 | - | CASRKGQGSTDTQYF | TGTGCCAGCCGGAAGGGACAGGGTTCCACAGATACGCAGTATTTT
TRBD2 | TRBJ2-7 | TRBV5-4 | - | CASSEGLAVNYEQYF | TGTGCCAGCAGCGAGGGACTAGCGGTAAACTACGAGCAGTACTTC
- | TRBJ1-6 | TRBV10-3 | - | CAISSWGRDSPLHF | TGTGCCATCAGTAGTTGGGGTAGGGATTCACCCCTCCACTTT
- | TRBJ1-4 | TRBV28 | - | CASSTQGRGKLFF | TGTGCCAGCAGTACCCAGGGGCGGGGAAAACTGTTTTTT
TRBD1 | TRBJ1-2 | TRBV27 | - | CASSFNGQGGYGYTF | TGTGCCAGCAGTTTTAATGGACAGGGAGGCTATGGCTACACCTTC
- | TRBJ1-2 | TRBV2 | - | CASSGGGWGYTF | TGTGCCAGCAGTGGAGGAGGCTGGGGCTACACCTTC
- | TRBJ2-3 | TRBV11-2 | - | CASSLARLAADTQYF | TGTGCCAGCAGCTTAGCTCGATTAGCCGCAGATACGCAGTATTTT
TRBD2 | TRBJ2-1 | TRBV13 | - | CASSALAGNDNEQFF | TGTGCCAGCAGCGCTCTAGCGGGAAATGACAATGAGCAGTTCTTC
- | TRBJ2-7 | TRBV7-2 | - | CASSLARASSEQYF | TGTGCCAGCAGCTTAGCGAGGGCCTCTTCCGAGCAGTACTTC
TRBD1 | TRBJ1-4 | TRBV6-6 | - | CASSYIRTGGHEKLFF | TGTGCCAGCAGTTACATAAGGACAGGGGGACATGAAAAACTGTTTTTT
- | TRBJ2-7 | TRBV7-3 | - | CASSLTLSSEQYF | TGTGCCAGCAGCTTAACTCTTTCTTCCGAGCAGTACTTC
- | TRBJ1-5 | TRBV25-1 | - | CASKGVGNQPQHF | TGTGCCAGCAAGGGGGTTGGGAATCAGCCCCAGCATTTT
- | TRBJ2-6 | TRBV28 | - | CASSFGAFGLSSGANVLTF | TGTGCCAGCAGTTTTGGGGCCTTCGGGCTGAGCTCTGGGGCCAACGTCCTGACTTTC
TRBD2 | TRBJ2-1 | TRBV11-2 | once | CASSLVPSGSPLF | TGTGCCAGCAGCTTAGTGCCTAGCGGTTCACCCCTCTTC
- | TRBJ2-6 | TRBV29-1 | - | CSVVGGTGANVLTF | TGCAGCGTTGTGGGAGGTACAGGGGCCAACGTCCTGACTTTC
TRBD1 | TRBJ1-2 | TRBV7-6 | - | CASSQGTGGRGYTF | TGTGCCAGCAGCCAGGGGACAGGGGGCCGTGGCTACACCTTC
- | TRBJ2-1 | TRBV19 | - | CASSSGHNEQFF | TGTGCCAGTAGTTCGGGCCACAATGAGCAGTTCTTC
- | TRBJ1-3 | TRBV4-2 | - | CASSQDPPGLTPGNTIYF | TGTGCCAGCAGCCAAGACCCCCCGGGTTTAACTCCTGGAAACACCATATATTTT
- | TRBJ2-7 | TRBV6-6 | - | CASSPRETREQYF | TGTGCCAGCAGTCCCCGGGAGACTCGCGAGCAGTACTTC
TRBD2 | TRBJ2-1 | TRBV28 | - | CASSSLAGGRNEQFF | TGTGCCAGCAGTTCTCTAGCGGGGGGAAGGAATGAGCAGTTCTTC
- | TRBJ2-7 | TRBV15 | - | CATSRGPTEVDEQYF | TGTGCCACCAGCAGGGGACCGACGGAGGTAGACGAGCAGTACTTC
- | TRBJ1-2 | TRBV5-1 | - | CASSLGQATSGYTF | TGCGCCAGCAGCTTGGGGCAGGCCACAAGTGGCTACACCTTC
TRBD2 | TRBJ2-3 | TRBV18 | - | CASSPVAGTGTDTQYF | TGTGCCAGCTCACCCGTAGCGGGAACTGGCACAGATACGCAGTATTTT
- | TRBJ2-7 | TRBV5-1 | - | CASSLDGPYEQYF | TGCGCCAGCAGCTTGGACGGCCCCTACGAGCAGTACTTC